This entry lists 9 T cell receptor beta chains sequenced from one sample in a study of lymphopenia after photon versus proton radiotherapy. The assay was immunoSEQ multiplex PCR, and TCRdb's table has in-frame clones only and misses some. The sample lists 52,000 or so clones, under 95% seen once, with roughly 17% in the top ten. The sample was peripheral blood, taken from a patient treated with photon-based radiotherapy. The receptor set was obtained from a middle-aged woman with cholangiocarcinoma.

This clone was seen a single time. This chain links TRBV30 with TRBJ1-1; D call uncertain. Trimming took off 0 bases at V and 8 bases at J, with 10 bases between the two ends. The CDR3 extends over 12 amino acids. Germline V gene lookup returns CDR1 GTSNPN and CDR2 SVGIG (reference sequence). For the CDR3, the DNA is TGTGCCTGGAGTGTTGGGTCCAGGGAAGCTTTCTTT. Residues: CAWSVGSREAFF.

This sequence joins TRBV9 and TRBJ2-7; TRBD1 agrees at 8 bases. V trimming: 4 bases; J trimming: 2 bases; junction bases outside the gene matches: 8. Per germline, CDR1 SGDLS and CDR2 YYNGEE. The CDR3 is made up of 15 amino acids. This CDR3 is CASSSGQGLTYEQYF. For the CDR3, the DNA is TGTGCCAGCAGCTCTGGACAGGGACTGACCTACGAGCAGTACTTC. Full variable domain (outside the CDR3, taken from reference TRBV9 and TRBJ2-7): DSGVTQTPKHLITATGQRVTLRCSPRSGDLSVYWYQQSLDQGLQFLIQYYNGEERAKGNILERFSAQQFPDLHSELNLSSLELGDSALYFCASSSGQGLTYEQYFGPGTRLTVT.

V is TRBV28 and J is TRBJ2-1; TRBD2 matches 8 bases. The V gene's germline CDR1 is MDHEN and CDR2 SYDVKM. CDR3 length equals 18 residues. The V gene end was trimmed by 1 base and the J gene end by 9 bases; junction bases not matched to a gene: 17. This CDR3 reads CASSLSQGLGSFGPEQFF. The CDR3 nucleotides are TGTGCCAGCAGTTTATCTCAGGGACTAGGGAGCTTCGGCCCTGAGCAGTTCTTC.

The chain couples TRBV30 to TRBJ2-3; D perhaps matches TRBD1 (6 bases). The V and J ends lost 0 bases and 5 bases respectively, with 18 bases between them. The CDR3 is 16 amino acids. Germline CDR1 and CDR2: GTSNPN and SVGIG (reference sequence). The CDR3: CAWSVRKGLGGDTQYF. In DNA, the CDR3 is TGTGCCTGGAGTGTACGTAAGGGATTAGGGGGAGATACGCAGTATTTT.

CDR3 loop: CASSFPRQGKLGEQFF. The CDR3 DNA sequence: TGTGCCAGCAGTTTTCCCAGACAGGGAAAGTTAGGTGAGCAGTTCTTC. The chain couples TRBV28 to TRBJ2-1, with 7 bases matching TRBD1. The junction had 14 bases not matched to a gene; V was cut back by 3 bases and J by 9 bases. The germline V gene has CDR1 MDHEN and CDR2 SYDVKM. The CDR3 totals 16 residues.

V is TRBV6-1 and J is TRBJ1-2; D might be TRBD1 (6 bases). V lost 7 bases and J 4 bases, leaving 19 bases between the germline ends. The CDR3 has 15 amino acids. Germline assignment: CDR1 MNHNS and CDR2 SASEGT. CDR3 sequence (DNA): TGTGCCAGCATCGGCGGAGACAGGTTGGGCTATGGCTACACCTTC. It codes for CASIGGDRLGYGYTF.

This chain links TRBV5-4 with TRBJ1-1; D not resolved. CDR1 SGHNT and CDR2 YYREEE come from the germline V gene (reference sequence). This CDR3 contains 12 residues. Trimming removed 7 bases at V and 1 base at J, with 8 bases between. The CDR3 sequence is CASGRGNTEAFF. DNA for the CDR3: TGTGCCAGCGGTCGGGGGAACACTGAAGCTTTCTTT.

The rearrangement links TRBV30 to TRBJ1-1; 8 bases align to TRBD1. This CDR3 comprises 14 residues. The V and J ends lost 3 bases and 1 base, in that order; junction bases with no gene match: 4. The V gene's germline CDR1 is GTSNPN and CDR2 SVGIG (reference sequence). The CDR3 reads CAWSAGTGNTEAFF. DNA of the CDR3: TGTGCCTGGAGCGCCGGGACAGGGAACACTGAAGCTTTCTTT.

In this sample, this clone turned up once. The chain joins TRBV5-3 to TRBJ1-5; no reliable D call. TRBV5-3 is identified as an open reading frame with a role that is uncertain. This CDR3 spans 12 amino acids. Trimming shortened V by 4 bases and J by 4 bases, and 6 bases separated the two germline ends. CDR3 nucleotides: TGTGCCAGAAGCCCGGGTAATCAGCCCCAGCATTTT. It codes for CARSPGNQPQHF.